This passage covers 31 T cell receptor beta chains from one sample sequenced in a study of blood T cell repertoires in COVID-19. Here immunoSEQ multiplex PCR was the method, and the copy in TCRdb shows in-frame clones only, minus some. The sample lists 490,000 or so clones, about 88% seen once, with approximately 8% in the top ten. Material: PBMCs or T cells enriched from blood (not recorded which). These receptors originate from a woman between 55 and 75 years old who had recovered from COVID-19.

CDR3 residues: CASSLLAGPQRGQFF. The CDR3 coding sequence is TGTGCCAGCAGCCTGCTAGCGGGGCCCCAACGGGGGCAGTTCTTC. The rearrangement uses TRBV3-1 (or the pseudogene TRBV3-2) and TRBJ2-1, with TRBD2 matching over 9 bases. This CDR3 has 15 amino acids. CDR1 LGHDT and CDR2 YNNKEL come from the germline V gene (reference sequence). Trimming removed 4 bases from V and 12 bases from J; junction bases left unmatched: 13.

The CDR3, as DNA: TGTGCCAGCAGCCTACGGACAGAAGTCTCTGGAAACACCATATATTTT. Translated, it gives CASSLRTEVSGNTIYF. This sequence joins TRBV21-1 and TRBJ1-3; TRBD1, the table's D call, lacks a check against the DNA. TRBV21-1 is listed as a pseudogene. CDR3 size: 16 residues.

The CDR3 DNA reads as TGTGCCAGCAGGAACAGGGGTAACACTGAAGCTTTCTTT. It is translated as CASRNRGNTEAFF. This chain links TRBV27 with TRBJ1-1, with 7 positions matching TRBD1. This CDR3 contains 13 residues. The germline V gene has CDR1 MNHEY and CDR2 SMNVEV (reference sequence). Trimming removed 6 bases from V and 2 bases from J; junction bases left unmatched: 3.

The chain's CDR3 is CASSQIGRGIAGTEAFF. The CDR3 coding sequence is TGCGCCAGCAGCCAGATCGGCAGGGGGATTGCGGGCACTGAAGCTTTCTTT. J is TRBJ1-1 and V is TRBV4-1; 7 positions agree with TRBD1. V trimming: 3 bases; J trimming: 4 bases; junction bases outside the gene matches: 14. This CDR3 region has 17 residues. Per the germline V gene, CDR1 is MGHRA and CDR2 is YSYEKL.

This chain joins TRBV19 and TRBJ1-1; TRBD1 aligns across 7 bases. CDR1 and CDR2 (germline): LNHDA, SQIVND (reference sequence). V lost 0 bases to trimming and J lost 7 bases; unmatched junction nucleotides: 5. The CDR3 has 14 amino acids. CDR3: CASSIDGGTVEAFF. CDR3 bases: TGTGCCAGTAGTATAGATGGAGGGACAGTTGAAGCTTTCTTT.

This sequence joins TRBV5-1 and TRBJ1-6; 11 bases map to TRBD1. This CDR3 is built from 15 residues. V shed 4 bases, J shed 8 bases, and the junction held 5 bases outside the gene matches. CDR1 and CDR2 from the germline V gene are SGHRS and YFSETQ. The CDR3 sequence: CASSGGQGAYSPLHF. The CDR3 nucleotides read TGCGCCAGCAGCGGCGGACAGGGGGCCTATTCACCCCTCCACTTT.

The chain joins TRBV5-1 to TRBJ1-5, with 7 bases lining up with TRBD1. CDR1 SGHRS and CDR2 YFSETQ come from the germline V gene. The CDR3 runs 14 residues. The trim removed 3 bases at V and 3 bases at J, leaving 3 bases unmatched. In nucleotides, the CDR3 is TGCGCCAGCAGCTCACAGGGGATCAATCAGCCCCAGCATTTT. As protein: CASSSQGINQPQHF.

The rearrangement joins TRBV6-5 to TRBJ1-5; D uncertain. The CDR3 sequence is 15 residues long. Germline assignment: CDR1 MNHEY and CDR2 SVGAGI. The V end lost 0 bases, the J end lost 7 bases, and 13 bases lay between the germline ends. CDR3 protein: CASSYSGGKGQPQHF. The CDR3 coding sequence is TGTGCCAGCAGTTACTCAGGCGGGAAGGGCCAGCCCCAGCATTTT.

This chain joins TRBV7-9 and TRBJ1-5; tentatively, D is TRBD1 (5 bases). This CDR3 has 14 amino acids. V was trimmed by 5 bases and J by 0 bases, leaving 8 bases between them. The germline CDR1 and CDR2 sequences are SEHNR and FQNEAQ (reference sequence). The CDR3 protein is CASSLTDSNQPQHF. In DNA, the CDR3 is TGTGCCAGCAGCCTGACAGATAGCAATCAGCCCCAGCATTTT.

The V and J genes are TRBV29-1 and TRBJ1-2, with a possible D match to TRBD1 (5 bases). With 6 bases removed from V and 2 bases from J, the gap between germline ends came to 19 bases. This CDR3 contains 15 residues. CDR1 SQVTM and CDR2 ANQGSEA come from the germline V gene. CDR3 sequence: CSVSGLPDRNYGYTF. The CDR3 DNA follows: TGCAGCGTCTCGGGACTCCCGGACCGAAACTATGGCTACACCTTC.

The CDR3 spells CASSWTGSYGYTF. CDR3 coding DNA: TGTGCCAGCAGTTGGACTGGGAGCTATGGCTACACCTTC. The chain is built from TRBV28 and TRBJ1-2; D not certain. Germline V gene lookup returns CDR1 MDHEN and CDR2 SYDVKM. The V end was cut by 4 bases, the J end by 4 bases, with 10 bases between. This CDR3 spans 13 amino acids.

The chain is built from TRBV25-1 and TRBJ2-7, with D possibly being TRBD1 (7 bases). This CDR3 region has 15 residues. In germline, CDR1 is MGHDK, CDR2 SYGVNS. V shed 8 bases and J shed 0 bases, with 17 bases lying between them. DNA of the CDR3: TGTGCCAGCCGAGGACCAGGGGGGCTCTCCTACGAGCAGTACTTC. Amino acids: CASRGPGGLSYEQYF.

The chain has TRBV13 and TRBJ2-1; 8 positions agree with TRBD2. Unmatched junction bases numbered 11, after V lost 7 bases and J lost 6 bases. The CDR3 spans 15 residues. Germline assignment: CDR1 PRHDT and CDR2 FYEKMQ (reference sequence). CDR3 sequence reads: CASNNGLADLNEQFF. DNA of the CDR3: TGTGCCAGCAACAACGGACTAGCAGACCTCAATGAGCAGTTCTTC.

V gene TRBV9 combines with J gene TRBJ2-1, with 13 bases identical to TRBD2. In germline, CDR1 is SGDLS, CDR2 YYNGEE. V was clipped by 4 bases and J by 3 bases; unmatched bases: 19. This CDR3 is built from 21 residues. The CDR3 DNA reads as TGTGCCAGCAGCCCAAAACCTCAACTAGCGGGGGGGCTCAGTAACTACAATGAGCAGTTCTTC. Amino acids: CASSPKPQLAGGLSNYNEQFF.

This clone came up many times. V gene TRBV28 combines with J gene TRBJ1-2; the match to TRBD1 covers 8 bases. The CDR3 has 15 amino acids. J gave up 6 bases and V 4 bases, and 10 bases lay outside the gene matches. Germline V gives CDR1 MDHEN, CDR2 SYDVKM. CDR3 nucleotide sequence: TGTGCCAGCAGTTCCTCGGCAACGACAGGGGATGGCTACACCTTC. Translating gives CASSSSATTGDGYTF.

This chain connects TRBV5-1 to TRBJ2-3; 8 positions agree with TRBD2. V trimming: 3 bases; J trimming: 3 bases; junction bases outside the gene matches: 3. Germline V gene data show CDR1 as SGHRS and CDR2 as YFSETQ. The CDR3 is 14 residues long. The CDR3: CASSSGLETDTQYF. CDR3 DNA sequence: TGCGCCAGCAGCTCGGGACTAGAAACAGATACGCAGTATTTT.

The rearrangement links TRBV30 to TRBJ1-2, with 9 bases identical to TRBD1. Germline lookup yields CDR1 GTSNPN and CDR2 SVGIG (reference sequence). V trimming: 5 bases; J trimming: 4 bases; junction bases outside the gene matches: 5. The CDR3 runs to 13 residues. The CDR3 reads CAWGQGNSYGYTF. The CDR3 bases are TGTGCCTGGGGACAGGGGAATAGCTATGGCTACACCTTC.

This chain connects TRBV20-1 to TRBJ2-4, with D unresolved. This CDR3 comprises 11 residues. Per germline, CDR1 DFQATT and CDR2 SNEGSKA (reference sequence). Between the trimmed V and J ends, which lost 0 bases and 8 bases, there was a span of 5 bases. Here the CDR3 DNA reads TGCAGTGCTAGAGATCGGGACATTCAGTACTTC. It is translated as CSARDRDIQYF.

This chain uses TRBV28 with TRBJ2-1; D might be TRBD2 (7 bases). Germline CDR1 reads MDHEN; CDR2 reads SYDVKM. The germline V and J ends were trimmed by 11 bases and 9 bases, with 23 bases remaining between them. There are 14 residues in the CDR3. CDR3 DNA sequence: TGTGCCTCAGTGCGAGGGGGGGCAGTTCGTGAGCAGTTCTTC. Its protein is CASVRGGAVREQFF.

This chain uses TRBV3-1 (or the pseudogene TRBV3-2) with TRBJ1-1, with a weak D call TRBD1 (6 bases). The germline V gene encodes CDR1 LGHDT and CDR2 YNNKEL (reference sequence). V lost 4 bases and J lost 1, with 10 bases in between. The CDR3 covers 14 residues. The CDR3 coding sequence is TGTGCCAGCAGCCCGGACAGAAGGAACACTGAAGCTTTCTTT. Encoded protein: CASSPDRRNTEAFF.

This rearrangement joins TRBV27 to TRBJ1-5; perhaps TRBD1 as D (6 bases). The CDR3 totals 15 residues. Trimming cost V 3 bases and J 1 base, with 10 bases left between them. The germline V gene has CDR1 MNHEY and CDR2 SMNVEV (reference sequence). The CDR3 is CASSFRGGSNQPQHF. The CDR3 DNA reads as TGTGCCAGCAGTTTCAGGGGTGGGAGCAATCAGCCCCAGCATTTT.

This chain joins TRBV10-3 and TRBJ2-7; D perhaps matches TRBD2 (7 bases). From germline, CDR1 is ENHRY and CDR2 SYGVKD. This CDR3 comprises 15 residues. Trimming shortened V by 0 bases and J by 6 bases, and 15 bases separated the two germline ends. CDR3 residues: CAISESGGGPLEQYF. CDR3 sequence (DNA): TGTGCCATCAGTGAGTCTGGGGGGGGGCCTCTCGAGCAGTACTTC.

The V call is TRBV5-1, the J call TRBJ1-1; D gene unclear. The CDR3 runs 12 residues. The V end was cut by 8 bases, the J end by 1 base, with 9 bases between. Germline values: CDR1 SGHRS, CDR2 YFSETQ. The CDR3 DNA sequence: TGCGCCAGTTATCAGGAGAACACTGAAGCTTTCTTT. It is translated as CASYQENTEAFF.

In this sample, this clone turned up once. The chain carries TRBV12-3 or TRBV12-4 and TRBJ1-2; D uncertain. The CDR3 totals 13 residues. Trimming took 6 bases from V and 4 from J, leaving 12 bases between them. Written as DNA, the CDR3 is TGTGCCAGCAGCCGCTCGGTTGGCTATGGCTACACCTTC. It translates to CASSRSVGYGYTF.

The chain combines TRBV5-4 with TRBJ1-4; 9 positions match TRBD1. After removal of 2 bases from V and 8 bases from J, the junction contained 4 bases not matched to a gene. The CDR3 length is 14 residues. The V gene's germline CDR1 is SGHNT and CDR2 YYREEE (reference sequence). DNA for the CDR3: TGTGCCAGCAGCTTACGACAGGGGGAAGAAAAACTGTTTTTT. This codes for CASSLRQGEEKLFF.

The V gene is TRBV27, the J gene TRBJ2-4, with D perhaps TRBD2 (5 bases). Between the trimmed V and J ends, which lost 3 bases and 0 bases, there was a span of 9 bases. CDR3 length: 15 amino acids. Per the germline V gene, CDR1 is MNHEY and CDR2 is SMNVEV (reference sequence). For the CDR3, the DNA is TGTGCCAGCAGTTTCCGGGGAATAGCCAAAAACATTCAGTACTTC. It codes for CASSFRGIAKNIQYF.

In DNA, the CDR3 is TGTGCCAGCAGCGCCCTTCTAGCGGGGTTCACAGATACGCAGTATTTT. It specifies CASSALLAGFTDTQYF. The chain has TRBV9 and TRBJ2-3; 9 bases are a match to TRBD2. The J segment lost 2 bases and the V segment lost 3 bases, leaving 7 bases of the junction unmatched. Germline V gene lookup returns CDR1 SGDLS and CDR2 YYNGEE. This CDR3 region has 16 residues.

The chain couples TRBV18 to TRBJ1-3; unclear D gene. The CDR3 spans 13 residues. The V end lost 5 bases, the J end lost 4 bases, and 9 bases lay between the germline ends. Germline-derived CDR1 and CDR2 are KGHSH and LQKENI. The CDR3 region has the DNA TGTGCCAGCTCAAGCGCAGAAGGAAACACCATATATTTT. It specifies CASSSAEGNTIYF. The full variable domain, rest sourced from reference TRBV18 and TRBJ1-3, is NAGVMQNPRHLVRRRGQEARLRCSPMKGHSHVYWYRQLPEEGLKFMVYLQKENIIDESGMPKERFSAEFPKEGPSILRIQQVVRGDSAAYFCASSSAEGNTIYFGEGSWLTVV.

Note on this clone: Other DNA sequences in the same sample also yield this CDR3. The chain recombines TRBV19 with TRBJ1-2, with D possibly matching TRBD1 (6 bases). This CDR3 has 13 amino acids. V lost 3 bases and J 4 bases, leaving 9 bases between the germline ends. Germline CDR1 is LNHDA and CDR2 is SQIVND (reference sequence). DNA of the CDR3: TGTGCCAGTAGTATTGGGGGCGGCTATGGCTACACCTTC. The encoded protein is CASSIGGGYGYTF.

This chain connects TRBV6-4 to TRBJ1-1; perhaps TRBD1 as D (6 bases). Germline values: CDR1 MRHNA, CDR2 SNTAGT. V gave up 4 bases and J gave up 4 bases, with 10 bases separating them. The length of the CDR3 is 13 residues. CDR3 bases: TGTGCCAGCAGTGCCACAGGGACCACTGAAGCTTTCTTT. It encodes CASSATGTTEAFF.

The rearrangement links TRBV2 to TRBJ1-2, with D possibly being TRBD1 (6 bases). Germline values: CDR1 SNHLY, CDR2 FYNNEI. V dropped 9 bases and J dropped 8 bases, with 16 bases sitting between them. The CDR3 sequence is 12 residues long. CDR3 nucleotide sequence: TGTGCCAGGAACACAGGGTTGGACGGCTACACCTTC. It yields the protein CARNTGLDGYTF.